This T cell receptor (beta chain) emerged from a study of blood T cell repertoires in COVID-19. At the level of the study: Whether acute or convalescent, the COVID-19 samples came from the United States, Italy and Spain. PBMCs, B-cell-depleted T cells, or T cells provided the cDNA or gDNA that made up the material.

Assay used: immunoSEQ multiplex PCR; TCRdb lists only in-frame clones, some missing. The sample shows 100,000 to 150,000 clones, 82% of them seen only once. Germline values: CDR1 MNHNS, CDR2 SASEGT. The CDR3 is made up of 15 amino acids. V was clipped by 7 bases and J by 0 bases, with 15 bases between them. Sequencing was done on a sample of peripheral blood. The source of this sequence is a woman in her seventies with acute or convalescent COVID-19. The rearrangement uses TRBV6-1 and TRBJ1-1, with D possibly TRBD1 on 5 matching bases. The CDR3 coding sequence is TGTGCCAGCACTCACCACGACAGACTGAACACTGAAGCTTTCTTT. This encodes CASTHHDRLNTEAFF.